This TCR beta chain is from a study of CD8+CD57+ T cells in acquired aplastic anemia. Study context: The average for DNA from sorted CD4+ and CD8+ cells was roughly 3 ug. General study findings and limits: Researchers report that twenty-nine CD8+ CDR3 sequences appeared in both patients and controls.

Germline V gene data show CDR1 as MGHRA and CDR2 as YSYEKL. Trimming stripped 2 bases from V and 3 bases from J, with 14 bases between. CDR3 length: 15 amino acids. Ten or more counts support this clonotype. What it binds is not known. TCR beta VDJ and CDR3 profiles were obtained from a genomic DNA template. Each CDR3 protein gets one entry after TCRdb re-called the reads with MiXCR. This sample carries about 210,000 distinct CDR3 sequences, approximately 35% of them seen once, and the ten largest clones take more than 0.95%. The receptor's source is a human donor in good health, serving as a control. The J gene is TRBJ2-7, the V gene TRBV4-1, with D perhaps TRBD1 (6 bases). The sample comprised sorted CD4+, CD8+, or CD8+CD57+ T cells (not recorded which) from PBMCs. The CDR3 here is CASSQMGTNNYEQYF. In nucleotides, the CDR3 is TGCGCCAGCAGCCAAATGGGGACAAATAACTACGAGCAGTACTTC.